This TCR beta chain was documented in a study of CD8 T cells in ankylosing spondylitis. Molecular-barcoded quantitative 5'-RACE produced these TCR beta libraries. One entry per CDR3 protein, called by TCRdb with MiXCR from the 5' RACE reads. The sample shows a few hundred thousand distinct CDR3 sequences, about 20% of them seen only once. The V gene lost 4 bases and the J gene lost 4 bases, with 17 bases spanning the gap. Germline V gene sequence: CDR1 ENHRY, CDR2 SYGVKD. The CDR3 runs 15 residues. Source material: blood, either unsorted or a sorted T cell fraction (not recorded which). The sequence derives from a male donor with ankylosing spondylitis or in good health (not recorded which). The chain employs TRBV10-3 and TRBJ2-7; perhaps TRBD1 as D (6 bases). The CDR3 loop is CAISADPGTTYEQYF. The CDR3 DNA is TGTGCCATCAGTGCGGACCCCGGGACAACTTACGAGCAGTACTTC.